What follows is one T cell receptor beta chain and its context. This entry comes from a study of blood T cell repertoires in COVID-19. Turning to the study itself: PBMCs, B-cell-depleted T cells, or T cells were the source of the cDNA or gDNA that made up the material.

The V gene lost 2 bases and the J gene lost 0 bases, with 9 bases spanning the gap. CDR1 SGHDT and CDR2 YYEEEE come from the germline V gene. The CDR3 loop spans 15 amino acids. Per the original methods: Amplification of reference gene primers was used by the study to estimate nucleated cell counts. Sequenced by immunoSEQ multiplex PCR; TCRdb stores in-frame clones only, minus some. V, J and clone size derive from that table, while D and trimming were established from the DNA sequence. The table shows tens of thousands of clones, with around 83% occurring only once. The chain combines TRBV5-6 with TRBJ1-3; no reliable D call. Sequenced sample: peripheral blood. The TCR originated in an older man with acute or convalescent COVID-19. CDR3 sequence reads: CASSLQPNSGNTIYF. The DNA for the CDR3 is TGTGCCAGCAGCTTACAGCCCAACTCTGGAAACACCATATATTTT.